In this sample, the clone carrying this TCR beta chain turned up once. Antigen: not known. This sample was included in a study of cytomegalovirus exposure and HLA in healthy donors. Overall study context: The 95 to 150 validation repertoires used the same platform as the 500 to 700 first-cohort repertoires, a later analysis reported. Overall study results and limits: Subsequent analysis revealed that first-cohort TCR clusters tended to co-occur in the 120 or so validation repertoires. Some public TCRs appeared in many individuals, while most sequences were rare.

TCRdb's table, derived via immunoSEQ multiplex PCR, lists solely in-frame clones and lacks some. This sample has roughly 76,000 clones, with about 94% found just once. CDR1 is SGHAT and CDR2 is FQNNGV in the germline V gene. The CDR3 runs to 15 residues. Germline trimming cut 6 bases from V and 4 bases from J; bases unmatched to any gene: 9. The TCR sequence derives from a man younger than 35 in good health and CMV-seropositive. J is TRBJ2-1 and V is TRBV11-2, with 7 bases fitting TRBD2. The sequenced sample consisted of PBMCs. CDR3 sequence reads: CASRSKRGLYNEQFF. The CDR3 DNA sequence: TGTGCCAGCAGGTCCAAGCGGGGCTTATACAATGAGCAGTTCTTC. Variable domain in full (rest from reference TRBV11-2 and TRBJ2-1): EAGVAQSPRYKIIEKRQSVAFWCNPISGHATLYWYQQILGQGPKLLIQFQNNGVVDDSQLPKDRFSAERLKGVDSTLKIQPAKLEDSAVYLCASRSKRGLYNEQFFGPGTRLTVL.